A selection of T cell receptor beta chains follows, all from one sample in a study of molecular identifiers for immune sequencing clone quantification. TCRdb ran MiXCR on the PCR reads and lists one entry per CDR3 protein. This sample carries around 480,000 distinct CDR3 sequences, 20% to 25% of them seen once, and the ten largest clones take about 0.8%. The sample consisted of naive CD8+ T cells from blood, with Jurkat cell RNA spiked in. All receptors come from a human donor in good health. Some libraries in this study had Jurkat cell RNA spiked in. CDR3s include the opening cysteine and the closing phenylalanine or tryptophan. Fields, in order: CDR3 DNA, CDR3 protein, V gene, clone size, J gene, D gene, CDR3 length. A D gene is named only where the DNA matches it firmly. Clone size is stated in some rows and not others, as once, few, many or a class when expanded.

CDR3nt: TGTGCCAGCAGCCTAACGCCAAGGGGGGCAGATACGCAGTATTTT
CDR3aa: CASSLTPRGADTQYF
v_gene: TRBV11-2
abundance: many
j_gene: TRBJ2-3
d_gene: NA
len: 15

CDR3nt: TGTGCCAGCAGTTATAAAGGGTGGAAGGGGTACGAGCAGTACTTC
CDR3aa: CASSYKGWKGYEQYF
v_gene: TRBV6-2/TRBV6-3
abundance: few
j_gene: TRBJ2-7
d_gene: NA
len: 15

CDR3nt: TGTGCCAGCAGCTTGGGGTACAGCATGAACACTGAAGCTTTCTTT
CDR3aa: CASSLGYSMNTEAFF
v_gene: TRBV5-6
abundance: many
j_gene: TRBJ1-1
d_gene: NA
len: 15

CDR3nt: TGTGCCAGCAGTTATCTTGCGGGGGGGGATAACTACAATGAGCAGTTCTTC
CDR3aa: CASSYLAGGDNYNEQFF
v_gene: TRBV6-5
abundance: many
j_gene: TRBJ2-1
d_gene: TRBD2
len: 17

CDR3nt: TGTGCCAGCAGATTCGGGACAGCGAACACCGGGGAGCTGTTTTTT
CDR3aa: CASRFGTANTGELFF
v_gene: TRBV6-2/TRBV6-3
abundance: NA
j_gene: TRBJ2-2
d_gene: TRBD1
len: 15

CDR3nt: TGCGCCAGCAGCCAAGGGGCAGTGACAGACAATCAGCCCCAGCATTTT
CDR3aa: CASSQGAVTDNQPQHF
v_gene: TRBV4-1
abundance: few
j_gene: TRBJ1-5
d_gene: NA
len: 16

CDR3nt: TGCAGCGTTGTCCCCTCCGGGTACTACGAGCAGTACTTC
CDR3aa: CSVVPSGYYEQYF
v_gene: TRBV29-1
abundance: NA
j_gene: TRBJ2-7
d_gene: NA
len: 13

CDR3nt: TGTGCCAGCAGTCCCCGGACAGGGGCCCTGAACACTGAAGCTTTCTTT
CDR3aa: CASSPRTGALNTEAFF
v_gene: TRBV12-3/TRBV12-4
abundance: many
j_gene: TRBJ1-1
d_gene: TRBD1
len: 16

CDR3nt: TGCAGCGTTGATCGGGACAGGGAATCGGATGGCTACACCTTC
CDR3aa: CSVDRDRESDGYTF
v_gene: TRBV29-1
abundance: NA
j_gene: TRBJ1-2
d_gene: TRBD1
len: 14

CDR3nt: TGTGCCAGCAGCCAGGGAGGGACAGTCTACGAGCAGTACTTC
CDR3aa: CASSQGGTVYEQYF
v_gene: TRBV3-1
abundance: many
j_gene: TRBJ2-7
d_gene: NA
len: 14

CDR3nt: TGTGCCAGTAGGAGGGCCTCCCTACCGAGCACAGATACGCAGTATTTT
CDR3aa: CASRRASLPSTDTQYF
v_gene: TRBV19
abundance: NA
j_gene: TRBJ2-3
d_gene: NA
len: 16

CDR3nt: TGTGCCAGCAGTTTTAGGGGACAGATAAACTACGAGCAGTACTTC
CDR3aa: CASSFRGQINYEQYF
v_gene: TRBV28
abundance: few
j_gene: TRBJ2-7
d_gene: TRBD1
len: 15

CDR3nt: TGTGCCAGCAGTTACTCCGGCCAGGGTAGTAACTATGGCTACACCTTC
CDR3aa: CASSYSGQGSNYGYTF
v_gene: TRBV6-6
abundance: many
j_gene: TRBJ1-2
d_gene: NA
len: 16

CDR3nt: TGCAGTGCCGCGGCAGGAAACACCATATATTTT
CDR3aa: CSAAAGNTIYF
v_gene: TRBV20-1
abundance: many
j_gene: TRBJ1-3
d_gene: NA
len: 11

CDR3nt: TGTGCCAGCAGCGTAGACGGAGTAAGCACAGATACGCAGTATTTT
CDR3aa: CASSVDGVSTDTQYF
v_gene: TRBV9
abundance: many
j_gene: TRBJ2-3
d_gene: NA
len: 15

CDR3nt: TGTGCCAGCAGTCCGATGTTCGGGGCGGTCACTGAAGCTTTCTTT
CDR3aa: CASSPMFGAVTEAFF
v_gene: TRBV27
abundance: NA
j_gene: TRBJ1-1
d_gene: NA
len: 15

CDR3nt: TGCAGTGCTAGAGATCCCCAGGCGACCTATAATTCACCCCTCCACTTT
CDR3aa: CSARDPQATYNSPLHF
v_gene: TRBV20-1
abundance: many
j_gene: TRBJ1-6
d_gene: NA
len: 16

CDR3nt: TGTGCCTGGAGTCCCCAGGACGGGTCCGAGCAGTACTTC
CDR3aa: CAWSPQDGSEQYF
v_gene: TRBV30
abundance: many
j_gene: TRBJ2-7
d_gene: NA
len: 13

CDR3nt: TGCAGCGTTGATAGGGGCCAAGAGACCCAGTACTTC
CDR3aa: CSVDRGQETQYF
v_gene: TRBV29-1
abundance: many
j_gene: TRBJ2-5
d_gene: NA
len: 12

CDR3nt: TGCAGTGCTAGAGACCAACTAGGACTAGCGTCCAATGAGCAGTTCTTC
CDR3aa: CSARDQLGLASNEQFF
v_gene: TRBV20-1
abundance: few
j_gene: TRBJ2-1
d_gene: TRBD2
len: 16

CDR3nt: TGCGCCAGCAGCCAAGATAAAGCGACTAGCGGGCAATCGATAGATACGCAGTATTTT
CDR3aa: CASSQDKATSGQSIDTQYF
v_gene: TRBV4-1
abundance: many
j_gene: TRBJ2-3
d_gene: TRBD2
len: 19

CDR3nt: TGTGCCACCGAACGCGTCTCTGGAAACACCATATATTTT
CDR3aa: CATERVSGNTIYF
v_gene: TRBV30
abundance: many
j_gene: TRBJ1-3
d_gene: NA
len: 13

CDR3nt: TGTGCCAGCAGCCCCGGGACTACTAACTACAATGAGCAGTTCTTC
CDR3aa: CASSPGTTNYNEQFF
v_gene: TRBV7-2
abundance: NA
j_gene: TRBJ2-1
d_gene: TRBD2
len: 15

CDR3nt: TGTGCCAGCAGCTTCCCCGGCGGGGCTAGCGGGAGCACAGATACGCAGTATTTT
CDR3aa: CASSFPGGASGSTDTQYF
v_gene: TRBV7-9
abundance: NA
j_gene: TRBJ2-3
d_gene: TRBD2
len: 18

CDR3nt: TGTGCCAGCAGCTGGGGGCTACACGAGGGAAGCCCCTACAATGAGCAGTTCTTC
CDR3aa: CASSWGLHEGSPYNEQFF
v_gene: TRBV28
abundance: few
j_gene: TRBJ2-1
d_gene: NA
len: 18

CDR3nt: TGTGCCAGCAGCTCCGGGGATACAACCTACGAGCAGTACTTC
CDR3aa: CASSSGDTTYEQYF
v_gene: TRBV11-3
abundance: few
j_gene: TRBJ2-7
d_gene: NA
len: 14

CDR3nt: TGCGCCAGCAGCCGCGCACCGGGCCCCGGGACCGGGGAGCTGTTTTTT
CDR3aa: CASSRAPGPGTGELFF
v_gene: TRBV4-1
abundance: NA
j_gene: TRBJ2-2
d_gene: NA
len: 16

CDR3nt: TGTGCCAGCAGCCCTGACTATAGCTCTGGAAACACCATATATTTT
CDR3aa: CASSPDYSSGNTIYF
v_gene: TRBV9
abundance: few
j_gene: TRBJ1-3
d_gene: NA
len: 15

CDR3nt: TGTGCCAGTAGTTTTCCGGGCGGGGAGCTGTTTTTT
CDR3aa: CASSFPGGELFF
v_gene: TRBV19
abundance: few
j_gene: TRBJ2-2
d_gene: NA
len: 12

CDR3nt: TGTGCCAGCAGCCAAGAACTAGTGCTAGGGAATGAGCAGTTCTTC
CDR3aa: CASSQELVLGNEQFF
v_gene: TRBV14
abundance: many
j_gene: TRBJ2-1
d_gene: NA
len: 15

CDR3nt: TGCGCCAGCAGCCAGATGACAGAGACTAGCACAGATACGCAGTATTTT
CDR3aa: CASSQMTETSTDTQYF
v_gene: TRBV4-3
abundance: many
j_gene: TRBJ2-3
d_gene: NA
len: 16

CDR3nt: TGTGCCAGTACGGAGGCCCCCGGACACCTTTATGGCTACACCTTC
CDR3aa: CASTEAPGHLYGYTF
v_gene: TRBV19
abundance: many
j_gene: TRBJ1-2
d_gene: NA
len: 15

CDR3nt: TGTGCTAGCACCCCGTACCCCCAAGAGACCCAGTACTTC
CDR3aa: CASTPYPQETQYF
v_gene: TRBV7-7
abundance: many
j_gene: TRBJ2-5
d_gene: NA
len: 13

CDR3nt: TGTGCCAGCACCACGAACCGGGACAACTACGAGCAGTACTTC
CDR3aa: CASTTNRDNYEQYF
v_gene: TRBV11-3
abundance: NA
j_gene: TRBJ2-7
d_gene: NA
len: 14

CDR3nt: TGTGCCAGCAGTTCCCGTAAGGCCTACGAGCAGTACTTC
CDR3aa: CASSSRKAYEQYF
v_gene: TRBV28
abundance: many
j_gene: TRBJ2-7
d_gene: NA
len: 13

CDR3nt: TGTGCCAGCAACCCTCTAACAACGAACTATGGCTACACCTTC
CDR3aa: CASNPLTTNYGYTF
v_gene: TRBV7-9
abundance: NA
j_gene: TRBJ1-2
d_gene: NA
len: 14

CDR3nt: TGTGCCAGCGGTTTTGGGCCGACCTACGAGCAGTACTTC
CDR3aa: CASGFGPTYEQYF
v_gene: TRBV27
abundance: NA
j_gene: TRBJ2-7
d_gene: NA
len: 13

CDR3nt: TGTGCCAGCAGCCAAAATGGGGGGGGCGAGGCTGAAGCTTTCTTT
CDR3aa: CASSQNGGGEAEAFF
v_gene: TRBV6-5
abundance: NA
j_gene: TRBJ1-1
d_gene: NA
len: 15

CDR3nt: TGTGCCAGCACCCCTCTCAGAAGGACAGGACCCTTCTCTGGGGCCAACGTCCTGACTTTC
CDR3aa: CASTPLRRTGPFSGANVLTF
v_gene: TRBV27
abundance: NA
j_gene: TRBJ2-6
d_gene: TRBD1
len: 20

CDR3nt: TGTGCCAGCAGTTTAGAGGGAACCTACGAGCAGTACTTC
CDR3aa: CASSLEGTYEQYF
v_gene: TRBV12-3/TRBV12-4
abundance: many
j_gene: TRBJ2-7
d_gene: NA
len: 13

CDR3nt: TGTGCCACCAGCAGAGATTTGGAGGGATGGGAGACCCGGTACTTC
CDR3aa: CATSRDLEGWETRYF
v_gene: TRBV15
abundance: NA
j_gene: TRBJ2-7
d_gene: NA
len: 15

CDR3nt: TGTGCCAGCAGCCTCAGGGGGGTCAATCAGCCCCAGCATTTT
CDR3aa: CASSLRGVNQPQHF
v_gene: TRBV5-6
abundance: few
j_gene: TRBJ1-5
d_gene: TRBD1
len: 14

CDR3nt: TGCGCCAGCAGCCAAGGACAGGGGGTGGTCGGGGAGCTGTTTTTT
CDR3aa: CASSQGQGVVGELFF
v_gene: TRBV4-1
abundance: NA
j_gene: TRBJ2-2
d_gene: TRBD1
len: 15

CDR3nt: TGCAGCGTCGTCGGGACGCCCGAGTCCTACTACGAGCAGTACTTC
CDR3aa: CSVVGTPESYYEQYF
v_gene: TRBV29-1
abundance: many
j_gene: TRBJ2-7
d_gene: NA
len: 15

CDR3nt: TGCAGCGTTGAAGATGGCAGGGGCTACCAAGAGACCCAGTACTTC
CDR3aa: CSVEDGRGYQETQYF
v_gene: TRBV29-1
abundance: many
j_gene: TRBJ2-5
d_gene: NA
len: 15

CDR3nt: TGTGCCTGGAGTGTTATCGGACCGAACACTGAAGCTTTCTTT
CDR3aa: CAWSVIGPNTEAFF
v_gene: TRBV30
abundance: NA
j_gene: TRBJ1-1
d_gene: NA
len: 14

CDR3nt: TGCAGCGTTGAAGAAGGCAGGAAAGTGGGTGAAGCTTTCTTT
CDR3aa: CSVEEGRKVGEAFF
v_gene: TRBV29-1
abundance: many
j_gene: TRBJ1-1
d_gene: NA
len: 14

CDR3nt: TGTGCCAGCAGCCAGGGACTAGCGGGAGTCGGAGATACGCAGTATTTT
CDR3aa: CASSQGLAGVGDTQYF
v_gene: TRBV13
abundance: NA
j_gene: TRBJ2-3
d_gene: TRBD2
len: 16

CDR3nt: TGTGCCAGCAGCTTAGGCCCGCTGGGGGACTCCTACAATGAGCAGTTCTTC
CDR3aa: CASSLGPLGDSYNEQFF
v_gene: TRBV7-2
abundance: many
j_gene: TRBJ2-1
d_gene: NA
len: 17

CDR3nt: TGCAGTGCTAGAGTGACAGGGATTTACGAGCAGTACTTC
CDR3aa: CSARVTGIYEQYF
v_gene: TRBV20-1
abundance: many
j_gene: TRBJ2-7
d_gene: TRBD1
len: 13

CDR3nt: TGCGCCAGCAGCTCCCGGACCCAAAGGTCCCTGGAGCAGTTCTTC
CDR3aa: CASSSRTQRSLEQFF
v_gene: TRBV7-9
abundance: NA
j_gene: TRBJ2-1
d_gene: NA
len: 15

CDR3nt: TGTGCCAGCAGTTACTCTCTCGGAGGGGCAATGGACGAGCAGTACTTC
CDR3aa: CASSYSLGGAMDEQYF
v_gene: TRBV6-5
abundance: many
j_gene: TRBJ2-7
d_gene: NA
len: 16